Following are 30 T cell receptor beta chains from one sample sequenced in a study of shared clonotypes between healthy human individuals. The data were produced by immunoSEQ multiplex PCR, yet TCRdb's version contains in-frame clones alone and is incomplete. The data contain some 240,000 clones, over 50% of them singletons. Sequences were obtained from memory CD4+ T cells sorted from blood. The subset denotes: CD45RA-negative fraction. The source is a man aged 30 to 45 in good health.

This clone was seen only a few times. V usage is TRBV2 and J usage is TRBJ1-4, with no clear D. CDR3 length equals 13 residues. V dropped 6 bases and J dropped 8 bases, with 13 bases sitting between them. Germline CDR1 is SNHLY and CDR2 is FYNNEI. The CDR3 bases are TGTGCCAGCAGACGCCTTCCTGGGGAAAAACTGTTTTTT. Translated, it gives CASRRLPGEKLFF. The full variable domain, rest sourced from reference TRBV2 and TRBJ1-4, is EPEVTQTPSHQVTQMGQEVILRCVPISNHLYFYWYRQILGQKVEFLVSFYNNEISEKSEIFDDQFSVERPDGSNFTLKIRSTKLEDSAMYFCASRRLPGEKLFFGSGTQLSVL.

DNA of the CDR3: TGCGCCAGCAGCAAACAGGGTCCCTTTCAATACAATGAGCAGTTCTTC. This translates into CASSKQGPFQYNEQFF. The gene calls are TRBV5-1 and TRBJ2-1, with D tentatively TRBD1 (6 bases). Looked up from germline, CDR1 is SGHRS and CDR2 is YFSETQ. Trimming pared 4 bases from V and 4 bases from J, leaving 18 bases between. CDR3 size: 16 residues.

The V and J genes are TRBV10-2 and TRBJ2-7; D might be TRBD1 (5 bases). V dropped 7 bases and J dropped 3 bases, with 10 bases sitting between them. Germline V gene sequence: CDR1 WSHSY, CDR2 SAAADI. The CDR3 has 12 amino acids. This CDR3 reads CASTGKYYEQYF. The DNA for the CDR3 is TGCGCCAGCACAGGGAAATACTACGAGCAGTACTTC.

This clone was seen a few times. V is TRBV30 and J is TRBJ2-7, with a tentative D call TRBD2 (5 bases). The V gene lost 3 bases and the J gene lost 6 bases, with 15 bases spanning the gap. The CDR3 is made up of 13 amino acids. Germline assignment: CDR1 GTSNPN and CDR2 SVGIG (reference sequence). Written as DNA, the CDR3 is TGTGCCTGGAGCACTAGGATCGCGGGCGAGCAGTACTTC. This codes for CAWSTRIAGEQYF.

CDR3 DNA: TGTGCCAGCAGCGTAGGAGCCCCGAGCTCCTACAATGAGCAGTTCTTC. Translating gives CASSVGAPSSYNEQFF. The genes are TRBV9 and TRBJ2-1; D is uncertain. CDR1 is SGDLS and CDR2 is YYNGEE in the germline V gene. Trimming pared 0 bases from V and 0 bases from J, leaving 10 bases between. The CDR3 is 16 residues long. The whole variable domain, remainder taken from reference TRBV9 and TRBJ2-1, is DSGVTQTPKHLITATGQRVTLRCSPRSGDLSVYWYQQSLDQGLQFLIQYYNGEERAKGNILERFSAQQFPDLHSELNLSSLELGDSALYFCASSVGAPSSYNEQFFGPGTRLTVL.

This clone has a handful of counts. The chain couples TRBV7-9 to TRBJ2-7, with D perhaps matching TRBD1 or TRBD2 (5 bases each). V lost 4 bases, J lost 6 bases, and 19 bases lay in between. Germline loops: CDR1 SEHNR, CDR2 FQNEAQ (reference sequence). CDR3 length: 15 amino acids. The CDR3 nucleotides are TGTGCCAGCAGCTCCCCAAGGGACCCCGCCGGCGAGCAGTACTTC. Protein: CASSSPRDPAGEQYF.

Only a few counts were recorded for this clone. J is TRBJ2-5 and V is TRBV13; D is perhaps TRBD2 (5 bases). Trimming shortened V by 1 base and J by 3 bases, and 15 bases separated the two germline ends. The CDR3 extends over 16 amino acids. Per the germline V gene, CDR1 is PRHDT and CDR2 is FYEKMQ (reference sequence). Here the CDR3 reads CASSLEGRTWKETQYF. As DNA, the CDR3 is TGTGCCAGCAGCTTAGAAGGGAGAACCTGGAAAGAGACCCAGTACTTC.

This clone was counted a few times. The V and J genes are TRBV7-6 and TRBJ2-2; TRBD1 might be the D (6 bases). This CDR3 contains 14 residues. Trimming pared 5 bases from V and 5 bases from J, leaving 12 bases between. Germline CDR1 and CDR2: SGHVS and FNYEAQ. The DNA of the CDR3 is TGTGCCAGCAGCGCCGGGACAATGACCGGGGAGCTGTTTTTT. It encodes CASSAGTMTGELFF.

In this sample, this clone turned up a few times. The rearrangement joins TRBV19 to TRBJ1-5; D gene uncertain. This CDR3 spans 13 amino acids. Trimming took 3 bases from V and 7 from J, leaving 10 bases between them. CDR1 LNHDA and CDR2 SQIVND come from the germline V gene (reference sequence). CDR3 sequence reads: CASSISRSQPQHF. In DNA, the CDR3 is TGTGCCAGTAGTATCTCCAGAAGCCAGCCCCAGCATTTT.

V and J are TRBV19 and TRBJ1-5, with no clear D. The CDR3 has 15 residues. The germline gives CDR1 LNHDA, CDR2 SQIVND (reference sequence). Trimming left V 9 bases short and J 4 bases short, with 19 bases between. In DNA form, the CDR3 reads TGTGCCAGCGAAGCCCCCGGGCGCGCGAATCAGCCCCAGCATTTT. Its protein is CASEAPGRANQPQHF.

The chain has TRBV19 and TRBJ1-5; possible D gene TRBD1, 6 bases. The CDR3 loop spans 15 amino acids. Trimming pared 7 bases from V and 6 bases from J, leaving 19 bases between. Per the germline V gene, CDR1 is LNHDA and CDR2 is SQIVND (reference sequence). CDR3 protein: CASNPGQIAGQPQHF. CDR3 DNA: TGTGCCAGTAACCCCGGACAGATAGCAGGTCAGCCCCAGCATTTT. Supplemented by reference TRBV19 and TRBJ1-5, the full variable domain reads DGGITQSPKYLFRKEGQNVTLSCEQNLNHDAMYWYRQDPGQGLRLIYYSQIVNDFQKGDIAEGYSVSREKKESFPLTVTSAQKNPTAFYLCASNPGQIAGQPQHFGDGTRLSIL.

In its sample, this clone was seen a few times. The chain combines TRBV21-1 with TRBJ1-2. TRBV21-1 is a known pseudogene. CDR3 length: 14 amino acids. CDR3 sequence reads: CASPPLSCYNGYTF. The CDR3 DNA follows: TGTGCCAGCCCCCCCCTCAGCTGCTACAATGGCTACACCTTC.

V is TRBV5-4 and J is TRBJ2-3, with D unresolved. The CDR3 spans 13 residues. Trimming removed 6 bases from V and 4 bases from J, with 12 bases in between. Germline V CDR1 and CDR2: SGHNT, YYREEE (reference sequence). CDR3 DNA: TGTGCCAGCACGGCTAGATCCGCAGATACGCAGTATTTT. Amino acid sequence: CASTARSADTQYF.

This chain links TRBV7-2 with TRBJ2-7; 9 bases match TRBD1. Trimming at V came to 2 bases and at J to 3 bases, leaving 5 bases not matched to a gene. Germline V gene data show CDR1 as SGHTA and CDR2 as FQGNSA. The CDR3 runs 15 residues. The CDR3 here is CASSLSGTGIYEQYF. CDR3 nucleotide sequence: TGTGCCAGCAGCTTATCTGGGACAGGGATCTACGAGCAGTACTTC. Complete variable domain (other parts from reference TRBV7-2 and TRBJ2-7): GAGVSQSPSNKVTEKGKDVELRCDPISGHTALYWYRQSLGQGLEFLIYFQGNSAPDKSGLPSDRFSAERTGGSVSTLTIQRTQQEDSAVYLCASSLSGTGIYEQYFGPGTRLTVT.

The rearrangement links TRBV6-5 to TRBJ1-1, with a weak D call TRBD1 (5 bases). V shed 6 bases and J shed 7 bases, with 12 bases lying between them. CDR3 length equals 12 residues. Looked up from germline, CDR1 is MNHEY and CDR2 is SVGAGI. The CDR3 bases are TGTGCCAGCAGCCCACGGGGGTATGAAGCTTTCTTT. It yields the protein CASSPRGYEAFF.

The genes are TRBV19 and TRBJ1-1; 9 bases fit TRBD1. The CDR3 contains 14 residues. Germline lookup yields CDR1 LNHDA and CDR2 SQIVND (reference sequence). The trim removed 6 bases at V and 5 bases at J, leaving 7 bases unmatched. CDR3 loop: CASRKTGGGTEAFF. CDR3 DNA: TGTGCCAGTAGAAAGACAGGGGGAGGTACTGAAGCTTTCTTT.

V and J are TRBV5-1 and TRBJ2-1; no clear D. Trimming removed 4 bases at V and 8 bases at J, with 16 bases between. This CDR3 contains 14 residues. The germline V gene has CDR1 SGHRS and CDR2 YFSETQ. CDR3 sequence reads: CASSLDPVVDEQFF. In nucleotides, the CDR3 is TGCGCCAGCAGCCTAGACCCGGTAGTAGATGAGCAGTTCTTC.

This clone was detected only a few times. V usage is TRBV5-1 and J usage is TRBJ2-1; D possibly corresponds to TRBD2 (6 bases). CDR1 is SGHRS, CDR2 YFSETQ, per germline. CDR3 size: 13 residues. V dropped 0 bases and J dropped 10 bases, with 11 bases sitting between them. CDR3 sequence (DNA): TGCGCCAGCAGCTTGGCGACGGAGGGAGAGCAGTTCTTC. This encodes CASSLATEGEQFF.

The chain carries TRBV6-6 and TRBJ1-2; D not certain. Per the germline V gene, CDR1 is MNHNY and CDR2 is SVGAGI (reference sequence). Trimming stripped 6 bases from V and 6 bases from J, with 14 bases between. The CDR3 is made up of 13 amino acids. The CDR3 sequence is CASSHPIGDGYTF. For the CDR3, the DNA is TGTGCCAGCAGCCATCCCATTGGCGATGGCTACACCTTC.

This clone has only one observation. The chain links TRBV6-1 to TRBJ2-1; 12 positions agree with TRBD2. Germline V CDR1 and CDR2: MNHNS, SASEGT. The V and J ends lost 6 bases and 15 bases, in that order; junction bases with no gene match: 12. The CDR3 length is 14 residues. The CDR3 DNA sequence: TGTGCCAGCAGGGCCCCGACTAGCGGGAGAGGGACGTTCTTC. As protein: CASRAPTSGRGTFF.

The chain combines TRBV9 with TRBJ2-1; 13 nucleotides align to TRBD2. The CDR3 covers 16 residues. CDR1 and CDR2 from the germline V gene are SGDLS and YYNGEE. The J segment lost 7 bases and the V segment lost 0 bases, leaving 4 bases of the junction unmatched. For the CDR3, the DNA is TGTGCCAGCAGCGTAGGGGGACTAGCGGGACTAAATGAGCAGTTCTTC. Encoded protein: CASSVGGLAGLNEQFF.

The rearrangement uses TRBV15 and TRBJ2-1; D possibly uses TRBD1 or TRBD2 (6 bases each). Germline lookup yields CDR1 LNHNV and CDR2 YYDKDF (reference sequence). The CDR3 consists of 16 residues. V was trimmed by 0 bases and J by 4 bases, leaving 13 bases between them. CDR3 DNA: TGTGCCACCAGCAGAGATGCTAGGGGGGAGTACAATGAGCAGTTCTTC. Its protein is CATSRDARGEYNEQFF.

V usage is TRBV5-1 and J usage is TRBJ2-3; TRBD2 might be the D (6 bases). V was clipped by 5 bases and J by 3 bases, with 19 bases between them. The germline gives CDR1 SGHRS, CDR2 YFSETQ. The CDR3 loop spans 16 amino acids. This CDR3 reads CASRRAPAGGTDTQYF. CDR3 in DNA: TGCGCCAGCAGACGAGCGCCGGCCGGAGGGACAGATACGCAGTATTTT.

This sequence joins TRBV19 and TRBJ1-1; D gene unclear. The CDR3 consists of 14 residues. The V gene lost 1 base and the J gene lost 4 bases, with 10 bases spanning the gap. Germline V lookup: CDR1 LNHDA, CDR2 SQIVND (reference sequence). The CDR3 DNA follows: TGTGCCAGTAGTATAGGTGGAGTTGGCACTGAAGCTTTCTTT. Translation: CASSIGGVGTEAFF.

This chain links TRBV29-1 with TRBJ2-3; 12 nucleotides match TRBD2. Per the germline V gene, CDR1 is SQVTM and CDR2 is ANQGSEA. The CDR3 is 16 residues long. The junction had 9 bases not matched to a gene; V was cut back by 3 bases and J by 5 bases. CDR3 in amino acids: CSVDDSTSGGGDTQYF. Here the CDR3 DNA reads TGCAGCGTTGACGACTCGACTAGCGGGGGTGGAGATACGCAGTATTTT.

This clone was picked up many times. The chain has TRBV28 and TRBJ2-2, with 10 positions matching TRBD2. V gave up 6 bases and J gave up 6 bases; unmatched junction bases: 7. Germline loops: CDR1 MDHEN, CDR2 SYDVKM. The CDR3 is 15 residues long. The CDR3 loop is CASRPLAGASGELFF. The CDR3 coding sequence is TGTGCCAGCAGACCGCTAGCGGGAGCTTCCGGGGAGCTGTTTTTT.

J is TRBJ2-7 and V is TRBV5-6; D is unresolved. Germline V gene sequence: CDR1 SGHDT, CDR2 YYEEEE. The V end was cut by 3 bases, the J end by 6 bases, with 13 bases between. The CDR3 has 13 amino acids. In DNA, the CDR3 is TGTGCCAGCAGCTCACGGACCGTGAGCGAGCAGTACTTC. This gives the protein CASSSRTVSEQYF.

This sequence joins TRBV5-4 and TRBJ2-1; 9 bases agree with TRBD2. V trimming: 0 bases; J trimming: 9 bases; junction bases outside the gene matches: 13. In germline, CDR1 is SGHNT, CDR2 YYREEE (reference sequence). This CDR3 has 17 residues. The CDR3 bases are TGTGCCAGCAGCTTGGGCCGAGCGGGAGGCGGATTCACTGAGCAGTTCTTC. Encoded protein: CASSLGRAGGGFTEQFF.

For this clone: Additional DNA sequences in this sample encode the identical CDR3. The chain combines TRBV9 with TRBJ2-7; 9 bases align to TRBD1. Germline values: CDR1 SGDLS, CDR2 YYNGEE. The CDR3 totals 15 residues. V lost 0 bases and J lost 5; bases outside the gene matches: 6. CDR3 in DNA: TGTGCCAGCAGCGTAGGGTGGGACAGGGCCCACGAGCAGTACTTC. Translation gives CASSVGWDRAHEQYF.

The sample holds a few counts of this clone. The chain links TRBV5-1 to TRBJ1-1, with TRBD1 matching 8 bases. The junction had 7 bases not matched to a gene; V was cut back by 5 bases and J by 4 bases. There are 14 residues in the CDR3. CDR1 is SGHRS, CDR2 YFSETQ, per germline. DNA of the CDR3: TGCGCCAGCAGTCCGCAGGGGGCGGGCACTGAAGCTTTCTTT. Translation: CASSPQGAGTEAFF.